This T cell receptor beta chain was sequenced during a study of cytomegalovirus exposure and HLA in healthy donors. Overall study findings and caveats: It was reportedly the case that the classifier diagnosed cytomegalovirus status with high specificity and sensitivity.

About this clone: Its matching antigen is unknown.

The PCR contained 60 Vbeta and 13 Jbeta primers. Only in-frame clones appear in the TCRdb table, and some are missing; sequencing was by immunoSEQ multiplex PCR. The repertoire holds 140,000 to 150,000 clones, about three quarters seen once, with around 3% in the top ten. The sequenced sample was PBMCs. The TCR sequence derives from a man aged 35 to 55 in good health and CMV-seropositive.

The CDR3 nucleotides read TGTGCCAGCAGCACCACCGGGACACCGAACACCGGGGAGCTGTTTTTT. The encoded protein is CASSTTGTPNTGELFF. The V call is TRBV7-9, the J call TRBJ2-2, with D perhaps TRBD1 (6 bases). Per germline, CDR1 SEHNR and CDR2 FQNEAQ (reference sequence). Trimming removed 5 bases at V and 0 bases at J, with 13 bases between. CDR3 length: 16 residues.